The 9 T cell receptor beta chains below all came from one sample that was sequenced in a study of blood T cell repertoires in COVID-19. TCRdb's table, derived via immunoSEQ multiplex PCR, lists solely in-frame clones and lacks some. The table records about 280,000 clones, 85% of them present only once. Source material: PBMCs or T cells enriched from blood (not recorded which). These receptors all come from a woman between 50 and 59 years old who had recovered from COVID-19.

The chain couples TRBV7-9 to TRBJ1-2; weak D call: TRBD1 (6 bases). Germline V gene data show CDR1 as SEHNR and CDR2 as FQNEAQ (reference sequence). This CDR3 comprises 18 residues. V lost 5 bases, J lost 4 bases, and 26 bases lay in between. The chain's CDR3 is CASSPKNPDRKRIYGYTF. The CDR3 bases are TGTGCCAGCAGCCCAAAAAACCCCGACAGGAAAAGGATCTATGGCTACACCTTC.

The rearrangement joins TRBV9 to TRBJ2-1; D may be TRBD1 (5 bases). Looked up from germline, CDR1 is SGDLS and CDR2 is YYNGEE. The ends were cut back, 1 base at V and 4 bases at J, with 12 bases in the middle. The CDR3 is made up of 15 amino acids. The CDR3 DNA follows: TGTGCCAGCAGCGTAACCGGACAAGTATACAATGAGCAGTTCTTC. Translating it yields CASSVTGQVYNEQFF.

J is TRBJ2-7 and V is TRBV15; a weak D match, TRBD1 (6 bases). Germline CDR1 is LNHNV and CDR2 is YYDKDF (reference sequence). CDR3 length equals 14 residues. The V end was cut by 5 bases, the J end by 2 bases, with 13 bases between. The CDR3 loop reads CATSHEGGAYEQYF. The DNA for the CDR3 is TGTGCCACCAGCCACGAAGGGGGAGCCTACGAGCAGTACTTC.

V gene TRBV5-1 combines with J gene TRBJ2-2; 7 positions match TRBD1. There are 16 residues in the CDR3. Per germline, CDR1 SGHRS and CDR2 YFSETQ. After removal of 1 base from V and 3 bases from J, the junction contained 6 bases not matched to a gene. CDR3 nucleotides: TGCGCCAGCAGCTTGACGACAGGGTCGGACACCGGGGAGCTGTTTTTT. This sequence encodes CASSLTTGSDTGELFF. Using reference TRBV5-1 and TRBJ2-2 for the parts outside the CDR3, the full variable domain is KAGVTQTPRYLIKTRGQQVTLSCSPISGHRSVSWYQQTPGQGLQFLFEYFSETQRNKGNFPGRFSGRQFSNSRSEMNVSTLELGDSALYLCASSLTTGSDTGELFFGEGSRLTVL.

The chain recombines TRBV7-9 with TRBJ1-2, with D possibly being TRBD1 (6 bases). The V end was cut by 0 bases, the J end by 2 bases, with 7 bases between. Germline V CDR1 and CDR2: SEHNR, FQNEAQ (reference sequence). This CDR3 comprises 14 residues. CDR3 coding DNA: TGTGCCAGCAGCTTAGCGGGGACAAACTATGGCTACACCTTC. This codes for CASSLAGTNYGYTF.

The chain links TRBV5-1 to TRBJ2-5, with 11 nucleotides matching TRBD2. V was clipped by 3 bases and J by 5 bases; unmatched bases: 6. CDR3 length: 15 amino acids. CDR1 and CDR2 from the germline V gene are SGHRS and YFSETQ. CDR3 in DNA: TGCGCCAGCAGCTACGGACTAGCGGGTCCGGAGACCCAGTACTTC. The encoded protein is CASSYGLAGPETQYF.

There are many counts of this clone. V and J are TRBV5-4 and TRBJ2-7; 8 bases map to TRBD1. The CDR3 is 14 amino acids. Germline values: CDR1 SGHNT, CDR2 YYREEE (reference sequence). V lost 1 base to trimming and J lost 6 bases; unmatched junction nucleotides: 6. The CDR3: CASSLWTGTSEQYF. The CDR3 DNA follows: TGTGCCAGCAGCTTGTGGACAGGGACCTCCGAGCAGTACTTC.

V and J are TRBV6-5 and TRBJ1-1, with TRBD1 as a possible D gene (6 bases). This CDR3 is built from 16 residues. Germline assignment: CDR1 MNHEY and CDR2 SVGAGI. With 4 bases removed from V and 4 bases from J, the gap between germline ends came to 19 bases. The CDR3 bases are TGTGCCAGCAGTTCAAACAGGGCTTCACTGGGCACTGAAGCTTTCTTT. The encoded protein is CASSSNRASLGTEAFF.

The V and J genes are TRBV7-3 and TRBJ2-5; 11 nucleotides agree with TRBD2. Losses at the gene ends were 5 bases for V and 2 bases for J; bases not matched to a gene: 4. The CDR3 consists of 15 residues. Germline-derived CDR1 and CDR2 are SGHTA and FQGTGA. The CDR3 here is CASSRLAGTQETQYF. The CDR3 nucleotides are TGTGCCAGCAGCCGACTAGCGGGGACGCAAGAGACCCAGTACTTC.